Sequencing of this T cell receptor (beta chain) was carried out in a study of blood T cell repertoires in COVID-19. At the level of the study: There were acute and convalescent COVID-19 samples, and they came from the United States, Italy and Spain. Sources were T cells, B-cell-depleted T cells, or PBMCs; the material itself was cDNA or gDNA.

Germline-derived CDR1 and CDR2 are LNHDA and SQIVND (reference sequence). The V segment lost 5 bases and the J segment 0 bases; nucleotides outside the gene matches: 4. CDR3 length: 15 residues. Data came from immunoSEQ multiplex PCR; TCRdb stores just in-frame clones and leaves some out. In the table there are roughly 120,000 clones, about 80% of which are singletons. Sequencing used peripheral blood. This TCR was sampled from a man between 65 and 79 years old with active or convalescent COVID-19. The chain carries TRBV19 and TRBJ1-1; 9 bases are a match to TRBD1. The DNA of the CDR3 is TGTGCCAGTAGTGACTGGACAGGGGTGAACACTGAAGCTTTCTTT. Amino acid sequence: CASSDWTGVNTEAFF.